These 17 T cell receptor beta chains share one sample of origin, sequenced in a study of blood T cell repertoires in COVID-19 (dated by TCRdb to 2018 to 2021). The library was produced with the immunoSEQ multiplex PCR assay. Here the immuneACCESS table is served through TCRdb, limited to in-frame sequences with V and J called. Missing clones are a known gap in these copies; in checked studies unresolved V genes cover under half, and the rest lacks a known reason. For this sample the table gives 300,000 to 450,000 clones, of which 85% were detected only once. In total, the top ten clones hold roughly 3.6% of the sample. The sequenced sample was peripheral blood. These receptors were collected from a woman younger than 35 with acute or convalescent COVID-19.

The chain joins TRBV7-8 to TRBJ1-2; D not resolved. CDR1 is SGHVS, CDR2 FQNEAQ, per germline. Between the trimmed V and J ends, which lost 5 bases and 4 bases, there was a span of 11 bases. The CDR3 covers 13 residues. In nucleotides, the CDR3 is TGTGCCAGCAGCCCACGTCCCGGCTATGGCTACACCTTC. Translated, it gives CASSPRPGYGYTF.

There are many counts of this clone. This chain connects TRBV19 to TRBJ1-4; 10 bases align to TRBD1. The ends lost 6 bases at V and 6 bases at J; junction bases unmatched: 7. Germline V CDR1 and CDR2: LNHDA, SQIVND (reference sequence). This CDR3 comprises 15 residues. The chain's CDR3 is CASSSAGTGDEKLFF. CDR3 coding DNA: TGTGCCAGTAGCTCCGCCGGGACAGGGGATGAAAAACTGTTTTTT.

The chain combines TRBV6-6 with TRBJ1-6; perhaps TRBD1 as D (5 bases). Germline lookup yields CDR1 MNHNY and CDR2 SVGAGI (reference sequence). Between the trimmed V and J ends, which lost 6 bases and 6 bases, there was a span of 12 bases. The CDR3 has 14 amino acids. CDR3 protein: CASRPDSVNSPLHF. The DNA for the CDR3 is TGTGCCAGCAGACCCGACAGTGTTAATTCACCCCTCCACTTT.

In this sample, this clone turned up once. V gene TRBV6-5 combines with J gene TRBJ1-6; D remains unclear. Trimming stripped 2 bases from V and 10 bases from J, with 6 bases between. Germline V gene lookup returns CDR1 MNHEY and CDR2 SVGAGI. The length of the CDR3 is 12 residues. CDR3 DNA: TGTGCCAGCAGTTACCTAAACTCACCCCTCCACTTT. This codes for CASSYLNSPLHF.

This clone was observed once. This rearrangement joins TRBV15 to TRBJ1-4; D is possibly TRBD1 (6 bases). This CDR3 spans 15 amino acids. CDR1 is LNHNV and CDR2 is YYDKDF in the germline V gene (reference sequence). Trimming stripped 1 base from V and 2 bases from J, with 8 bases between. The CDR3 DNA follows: TGTGCCACCAGCAGAGGGGGGCAGACTAATGAAAAACTGTTTTTT. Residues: CATSRGGQTNEKLFF.

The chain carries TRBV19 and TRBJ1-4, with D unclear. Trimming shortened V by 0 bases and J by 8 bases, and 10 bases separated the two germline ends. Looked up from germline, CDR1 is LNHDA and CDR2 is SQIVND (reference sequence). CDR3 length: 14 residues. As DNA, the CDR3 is TGTGCCAGTAGTATAGAGGGCCATAGGGAAAAACTGTTTTTT. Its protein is CASSIEGHREKLFF. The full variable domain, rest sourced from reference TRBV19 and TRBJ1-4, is DGGITQSPKYLFRKEGQNVTLSCEQNLNHDAMYWYRQDPGQGLRLIYYSQIVNDFQKGDIAEGYSVSREKKESFPLTVTSAQKNPTAFYLCASSIEGHREKLFFGSGTQLSVL.

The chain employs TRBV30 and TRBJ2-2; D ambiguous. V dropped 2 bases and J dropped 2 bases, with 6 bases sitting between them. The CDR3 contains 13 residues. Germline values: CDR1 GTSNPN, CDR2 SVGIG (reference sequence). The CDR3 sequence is CAWSTFNTGELFF. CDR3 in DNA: TGTGCCTGGAGTACTTTTAACACCGGGGAGCTGTTTTTT.

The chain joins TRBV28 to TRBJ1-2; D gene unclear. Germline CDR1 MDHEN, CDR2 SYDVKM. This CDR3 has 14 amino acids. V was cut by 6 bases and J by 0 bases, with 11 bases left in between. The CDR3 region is CASSSTLANYGYTF. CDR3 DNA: TGTGCCAGCAGCTCAACACTAGCTAACTATGGCTACACCTTC.

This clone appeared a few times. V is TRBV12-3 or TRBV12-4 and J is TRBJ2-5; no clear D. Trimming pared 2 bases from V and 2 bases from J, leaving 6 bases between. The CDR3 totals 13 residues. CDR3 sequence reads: CASSLIGQETQYF. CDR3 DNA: TGTGCCAGCAGTTTAATCGGGCAAGAGACCCAGTACTTC.

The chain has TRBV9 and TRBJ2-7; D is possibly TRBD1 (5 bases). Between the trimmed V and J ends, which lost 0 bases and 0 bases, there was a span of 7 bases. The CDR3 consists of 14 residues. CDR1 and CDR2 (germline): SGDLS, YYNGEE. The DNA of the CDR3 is TGTGCCAGCAGCGTAGCCGACAGCTCCTACGAGCAGTACTTC. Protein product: CASSVADSSYEQYF.

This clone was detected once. The CDR3 DNA follows: TGTGCCATCGGACAGGGGGATGACTATGGCTACACCTTC. Translating gives CAIGQGDDYGYTF. The rearrangement joins TRBV10-3 to TRBJ1-2; 10 bases fit TRBD1. CDR1 and CDR2 from the germline V gene are ENHRY and SYGVKD. V dropped 8 bases and J dropped 3; count of bases not matched to a gene: 3. This CDR3 region has 13 residues.

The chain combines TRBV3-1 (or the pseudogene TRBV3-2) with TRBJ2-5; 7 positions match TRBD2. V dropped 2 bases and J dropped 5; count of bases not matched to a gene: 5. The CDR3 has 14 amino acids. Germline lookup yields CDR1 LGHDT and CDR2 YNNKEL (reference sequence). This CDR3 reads CASSQQGGEETQYF. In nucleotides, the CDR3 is TGTGCCAGCAGCCAACAGGGAGGGGAGGAGACCCAGTACTTC.

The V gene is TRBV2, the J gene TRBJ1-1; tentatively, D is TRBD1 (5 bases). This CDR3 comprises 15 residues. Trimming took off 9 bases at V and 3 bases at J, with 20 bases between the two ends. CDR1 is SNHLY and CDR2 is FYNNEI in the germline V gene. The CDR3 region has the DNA TGTGCCAGGCGGCCGGGAGGGGAGGCCGACACTGAAGCTTTCTTT. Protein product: CARRPGGEADTEAFF.

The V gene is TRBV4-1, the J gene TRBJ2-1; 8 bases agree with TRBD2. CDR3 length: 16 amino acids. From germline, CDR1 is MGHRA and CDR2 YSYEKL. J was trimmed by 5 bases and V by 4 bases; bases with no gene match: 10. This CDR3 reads CASSRSREGGNNEQFF. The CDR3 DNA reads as TGCGCCAGCAGCCGGAGTCGGGAGGGAGGTAACAATGAGCAGTTCTTC.

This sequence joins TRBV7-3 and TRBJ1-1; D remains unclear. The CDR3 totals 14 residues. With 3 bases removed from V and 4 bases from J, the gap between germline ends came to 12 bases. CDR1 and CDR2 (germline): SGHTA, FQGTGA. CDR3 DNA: TGTGCCAGCAGCTTTGATGGAGGTCTCACTGAAGCTTTCTTT. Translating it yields CASSFDGGLTEAFF.

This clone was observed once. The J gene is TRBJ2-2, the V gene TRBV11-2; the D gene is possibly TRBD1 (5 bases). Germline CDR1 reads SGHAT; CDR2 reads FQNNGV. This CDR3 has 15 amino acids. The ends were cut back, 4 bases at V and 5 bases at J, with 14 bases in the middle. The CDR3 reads CASSSPGQPTGELFF. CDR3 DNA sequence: TGTGCCAGCAGCTCCCCTGGACAACCTACCGGGGAGCTGTTTTTT.

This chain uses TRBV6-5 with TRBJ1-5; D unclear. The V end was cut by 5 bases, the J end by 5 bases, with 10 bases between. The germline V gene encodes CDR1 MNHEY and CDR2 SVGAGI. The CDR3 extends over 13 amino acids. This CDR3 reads CASSPREDQPQHF. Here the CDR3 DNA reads TGTGCCAGCAGTCCGAGGGAGGATCAGCCCCAGCATTTT.